This is a list of T cell receptor beta chains from one sample in a study of beta chain features in type 1 diabetes. TCRdb keeps only in-frame clones here, not all; method: immunoSEQ multiplex PCR. Among hundreds of thousands of clones listed, roughly 12% were seen once. The sample taken for sequencing was naive CD4+ T cells from blood. The receptor set was obtained from a woman under 30 with type 1 diabetes. The CDR3 runs from the conserved cysteine through the conserved F or W. Fields, in order: D gene, CDR3 length, clone size, J gene, V gene, CDR3 protein, CDR3 DNA. A D gene is named only where the DNA matches it firmly. Clone size is given for some rows only: seen once, a few or many times, or a class if the clone is expanded.

- 16 few TRBJ2-1 TRBV7-2 CASSSRPDYLRNEQFF TGTGCCAGCAGCAGCCGTCCGGACTATCTGAGGAATGAGCAGTTCTTC
TRBD1 15 - TRBJ2-7 TRBV14 CASSQISGTGGEQYF TGTGCCAGCAGCCAAATCAGTGGGACAGGGGGCGAGCAGTACTTC
- 14 few TRBJ1-2 TRBV6-5 CATSLSSGFYGYTF TGTGCCACCTCTCTCTCGTCGGGTTTCTATGGCTACACCTTC
- 13 few TRBJ2-7 TRBV25-1 CASSNRDSYEQYF TGTGCCAGCAGTAACAGGGACTCCTACGAGCAGTACTTC
- 17 few TRBJ2-5 TRBV4-1 CASSQGLAMGKGETQYF TGCGCCAGCAGCCAAGGTCTGGCTATGGGGAAGGGGGAGACCCAGTACTTC
TRBD1 14 few TRBJ2-7 TRBV30 CAWIPRQGSYEQYF TGTGCCTGGATCCCACGACAGGGTTCCTACGAGCAGTACTTC
- 14 - TRBJ2-5 TRBV9 CASSVGQLQETQYF TGTGCCAGCAGCGTTGGGCAGCTACAAGAGACCCAGTACTTC
- 14 few TRBJ2-7 TRBV11-2 CASSLVGSLGEQYF TGTGCCAGCAGCTTAGTTGGTAGTCTCGGCGAGCAGTACTTC
- 13 - TRBJ1-4 TRBV29-1 CSVEGGLNEKLFF TGCAGCGTTGAAGGGGGGCTTAATGAAAAACTGTTTTTT
TRBD1 15 - TRBJ1-4 TRBV4-3 CASSRDRAWNEKLFF TGCGCCAGCAGCCGAGACAGGGCTTGGAATGAAAAACTGTTTTTT
- 13 - TRBJ1-2 TRBV18 CASSPVQIYGYTF TGTGCCAGCTCACCGGTACAGATTTATGGCTACACCTTC
TRBD2 19 - TRBJ2-4 TRBV11-2 CASSPRLAGGPVAKNIQYF TGTGCCAGCAGCCCACGACTAGCGGGAGGGCCGGTGGCCAAAAACATTCAGTACTTC
- 15 few TRBJ2-6 TRBV5-1 CASSATGSGANVLTF TGCGCCAGCAGCGCGACAGGCTCTGGGGCCAACGTCCTGACTTTC
- 17 - TRBJ2-2 TRBV9 CASSSRLGGVNTGELFF TGTGCCAGCAGCTCCCGTTTAGGGGGGGTGAACACCGGGGAGCTGTTTTTT
- 13 few TRBJ2-3 TRBV29-1 CSVCLTSTDTQYF TGCAGCGTTTGCTTAACTAGCACAGATACGCAGTATTTT
- 13 - TRBJ2-1 TRBV6-5 CASSYSSDNEQFF TGTGCCAGCAGTTACTCGTCGGACAATGAGCAGTTCTTC
- 16 - TRBJ2-3 TRBV4-2 CASSQIRGGGTDTQYF TGTGCCAGCAGCCAAATACGGGGAGGAGGCACAGATACGCAGTATTTT
- 11 - TRBJ1-2 TRBV28 CASSQRQGYTF TGTGCCAGCAGCCAAAGACAGGGCTACACCTTC
TRBD2 17 few TRBJ2-5 TRBV18 CASSPQRASGPQETQYF TGTGCCAGCTCACCACAAAGGGCTAGCGGACCGCAAGAGACCCAGTACTTC
- 14 few TRBJ1-2 TRBV19 CASSTLGIPFGYTF TGTGCCAGTAGTACTCTCGGGATCCCTTTTGGCTACACCTTC
TRBD2 15 - TRBJ2-1 TRBV18 CASSLAGGRNNEQFF TGTGCCAGCTCTCTAGCGGGGGGCCGAAACAATGAGCAGTTCTTC
- 13 - TRBJ2-7 TRBV4-3 CASSQDSGFEQYF TGCGCCAGCAGCCAAGATTCGGGATTCGAGCAGTACTTC
- 9 - TRBJ2-1 TRBV29-1 CSVADFQFF TGCAGCGTTGCCGACTTTCAGTTCTTC
- 18 - TRBJ2-2 TRBV9 CASSVSLPGHTNAGELFF TGTGCCAGCAGCGTGTCTTTACCGGGACACACGAACGCCGGGGAGCTGTTTTTT
TRBD1 16 few TRBJ1-5 TRBV10-3 CAISAGQGAMGQPQHF TGTGCCATCAGTGCCGGACAGGGGGCAATGGGCCAGCCCCAGCATTTT
TRBD1 13 - TRBJ1-1 TRBV7-2 CASRLPGGTEAFF TGTGCCAGCAGACTTCCAGGGGGCACTGAAGCTTTCTTT
TRBD2 16 few TRBJ2-1 TRBV18 CASSHEAGVSYNEQFF TGTGCCAGCTCTCACGAAGCGGGAGTTTCTTACAATGAGCAGTTCTTC
TRBD1 13 few TRBJ2-2 TRBV29-1 CSVRYRGPGELFF TGCAGCGTTAGATACAGGGGACCCGGGGAGCTGTTTTTT
TRBD2 15 few TRBJ2-3 TRBV7-9 CASRPTGGSTDTQYF TGTGCCAGCAGACCTACGGGGGGGAGCACAGATACGCAGTATTTT
- 11 - TRBJ2-7 TRBV28 CASSETGEQYF TGTGCCAGCAGCGAAACAGGGGAGCAGTACTTC
- 14 - TRBJ2-1 TRBV19 CASSIGLGSFEQFF TGTGCCAGTAGTATAGGTCTGGGCTCTTTTGAGCAGTTCTTC
- 14 few TRBJ1-5 TRBV7-8 CASSLGQFGQPQHF TGTGCCAGCAGCTTAGGACAGTTTGGGCAGCCCCAGCATTTT
- 13 - TRBJ1-1 TRBV7-2 CASSYRQVSEAFF TGTGCCAGCAGCTACAGACAGGTTTCTGAAGCTTTCTTT
- 16 few TRBJ1-2 TRBV13 CASSRTTETLNYGYTF TGTGCCAGCAGCCGGACGACAGAAACGCTTAACTATGGCTACACCTTC
- 14 few TRBJ1-5 TRBV15 CATWGGGPHQPQHF TGTGCCACCTGGGGAGGGGGTCCTCATCAGCCCCAGCATTTT
- 12 - TRBJ2-7 TRBV6-5 CASSPGSYEQYF TGTGCCAGCAGTCCCGGGAGTTACGAGCAGTACTTC
- 13 few TRBJ1-3 TRBV4-3 CASSPSLTDLIYF TGCGCCAGCAGTCCAAGTCTCACAGACCTCATATATTTT
- 14 few TRBJ1-4 TRBV7-9 CAGGERGTNEKLFF TGTGCCGGGGGAGAAAGGGGGACTAATGAAAAACTGTTTTTT
- 12 - TRBJ2-4 TRBV2 CAGGLSQNIQYF TGTGCCGGGGGGTTGAGCCAAAACATTCAGTACTTC
TRBD1 17 few TRBJ1-2 TRBV4-3 CASSPRTGALLYDGYTF TGCGCCAGCAGCCCTAGGACAGGGGCCCTCCTTTATGATGGCTACACCTTC
- 15 - TRBJ2-7 TRBV27 CASPWTGSTFYEQYF TGTGCCAGTCCATGGACGGGAAGCACTTTCTACGAGCAGTACTTC
- 13 few TRBJ2-5 TRBV5-1 CASSRGQEETQYF TGCGCCAGCAGCCGGGGACAAGAGGAGACCCAGTACTTC
- 15 - TRBJ1-2 TRBV2 CASSDPQATNYGYTF TGTGCCAGCAGTGACCCGCAGGCCACCAACTATGGCTACACCTTC
TRBD2 14 - TRBJ2-1 TRBV30 CAWSALAGLDEQFF TGTGCCTGGAGTGCACTAGCGGGTTTGGATGAGCAGTTCTTC
TRBD2 14 - TRBJ2-1 TRBV23-1 CASRLGGRENEQFF TGCGCCAGCAGGCTAGGCGGGCGGGAGAATGAGCAGTTCTTC
TRBD1 15 - TRBJ1-2 TRBV29-1 CSVDRTGGRSYGYTF TGCAGCGTAGATAGGACAGGGGGTAGGAGCTATGGCTACACCTTC
- 17 few TRBJ2-6 TRBV15 CATSRRLGRSGANVLTF TGTGCCACCAGCAGAAGATTGGGGCGATCTGGGGCCAACGTCCTGACTTTC
- 15 few TRBJ1-1 TRBV7-9 CASSLVAGVDTEAFF TGTGCCAGCAGCTTGGTGGCGGGGGTTGACACTGAAGCTTTCTTT
- 13 - TRBJ2-7 TRBV4-2 CASSQDREQGQYF TGTGCCAGCAGCCAAGATCGAGAACAGGGGCAGTACTTC
- 13 - TRBJ2-5 TRBV28 CASSPGTSQTQYF TGTGCCAGCAGCCCCGGAACTAGCCAGACCCAGTACTTC